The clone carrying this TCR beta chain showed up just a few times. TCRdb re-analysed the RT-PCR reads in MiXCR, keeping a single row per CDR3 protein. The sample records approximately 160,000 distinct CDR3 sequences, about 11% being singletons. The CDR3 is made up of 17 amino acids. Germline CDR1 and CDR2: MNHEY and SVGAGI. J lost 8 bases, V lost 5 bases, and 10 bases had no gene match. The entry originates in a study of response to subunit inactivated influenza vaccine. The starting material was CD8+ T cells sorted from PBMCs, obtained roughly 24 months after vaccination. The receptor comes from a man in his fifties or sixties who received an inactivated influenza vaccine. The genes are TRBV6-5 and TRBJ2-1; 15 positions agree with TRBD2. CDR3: CASSHGTSGRRSDEQFF. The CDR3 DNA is TGTGCCAGCAGTCACGGGACTAGCGGGAGGAGATCAGATGAGCAGTTCTTC.